A selection of T cell receptor beta chains follows, all from one sample in a study of blood T cells in healthy people across ages. TCRdb redid the calling of the 5' RACE reads with MiXCR, one entry per CDR3 protein. The table has some 670,000 distinct CDR3 sequences, about 50% seen once; the top ten hold about 13%. Sequencing used blood. These receptors originate from a woman of 80 years or more in good health. The CDR3 runs from the conserved cysteine through the conserved F or W. The D gene is left open where the match is weak.

CDR3 protein,D gene,J gene,V gene
CASSPPGGAYNEQFF,TRBD2,TRBJ2-1,TRBV18
CASSSLPETQYF,-,TRBJ2-5,TRBV6-5
CSASWRHNEQYF,-,TRBJ2-7,TRBV20-1
CASSYGQGLETQYF,-,TRBJ2-5,TRBV6-6
CASSQTGTSGKETQYF,TRBD2,TRBJ2-5,TRBV5-1
CASNPTGTANQETQYF,TRBD1,TRBJ2-5,TRBV2
CASSLDPVRPALHF,-,TRBJ1-6,TRBV12-3/TRBV12-4
CASSLLGPGGGNTIYF,-,TRBJ1-3,TRBV7-9
CASSLAQEQETQFF,-,-,TRBV28
CASSFRGNTEAFF,-,TRBJ1-1,TRBV5-5
CASSYGPIVGELFF,-,TRBJ2-2,TRBV6-6
CASSHGGSGLGSADTQYF,-,TRBJ2-3,TRBV27
CASEPAGAFYEQYF,-,TRBJ2-7,TRBV7-9
CASSLARQTIYEQYF,-,TRBJ2-7,TRBV11-1
CASRSSSGYSYEQYF,-,TRBJ2-7,TRBV28
CAWSAFDEQYF,-,TRBJ2-7,TRBV30
CASSQVARLNTEAFF,-,TRBJ1-1,TRBV4-3
CASSSGQANTEAFF,TRBD1,TRBJ1-1,TRBV27
CASNSGGAGANVLTF,TRBD1,TRBJ2-6,TRBV28
CASTMRGVPKTQYF,-,-,TRBV3-1
CSARDTNRGNSNQPQHF,TRBD1,TRBJ1-5,TRBV20-1
CASSIGLDYYNEQFF,-,TRBJ2-1,TRBV19
CSARGQQETQYF,-,TRBJ2-5,TRBV20-1
CASSFGPMNTEAFF,-,TRBJ1-1,TRBV7-3
CASSVERAGVTDTQYF,TRBD2,TRBJ2-3,TRBV9
CASSYRGFAGELFF,-,TRBJ2-2,TRBV6-2/TRBV6-3
CASSLAAGIRYNEQFF,-,TRBJ2-1,TRBV5-1
CASSQDPAGRSPLHF,-,TRBJ1-6,TRBV14
CASSLTSAQETQYF,TRBD2,TRBJ2-5,TRBV5-1
CASIRDRGPGANVLTF,TRBD1,TRBJ2-6,TRBV9
CASSLAEQGGETQYF,-,TRBJ2-5,TRBV28
CASSRRTGVNYGYTF,TRBD1,TRBJ1-2,TRBV12-3/TRBV12-4
CASREGRGPSNQPQHF,-,TRBJ1-5,TRBV27
CATDTFAYEQYF,-,TRBJ2-7,TRBV6-4
CASKQGGETQYF,-,TRBJ2-5,TRBV2
CASSLDPDPNYGYTF,-,TRBJ1-2,TRBV11-2
CASSLVPNWDNYEQYF,-,-,TRBV28
CASSLTGGAYDEQFF,TRBD1,TRBJ2-1,TRBV5-1
CASSPSLAGGRLTDTQYF,TRBD2,TRBJ2-3,TRBV12-3/TRBV12-4
CATSAEVPNYEQYF,-,-,TRBV15
CASRELAGGSYEQYF,TRBD2,TRBJ2-7,TRBV7-2
CASSSPPDKVSYNEQFF,-,TRBJ2-1,TRBV7-9
CSGGSYTGELFF,-,TRBJ2-2,TRBV20-1
CASSLEWTGNNEQFF,-,TRBJ2-1,TRBV5-4
CASSLARVTYNSPLHF,-,TRBJ1-6,TRBV28
CSGEVRGAPQETQYF,-,TRBJ2-5,TRBV29-1
CSSRRTSGSTDTQYF,TRBD2,TRBJ2-3,TRBV29-1
CSASGLAGVPLSGANVLTF,TRBD2,TRBJ2-6,TRBV20-1
CAGGRIYRSYEQYF,TRBD2,TRBJ2-7,TRBV28
CSARGELAGVYNEQFF,TRBD2,TRBJ2-1,TRBV20-1
CSAGGGFSYTF,-,TRBJ1-2,TRBV29-1
CASSLSITPGGQETQYF,TRBD1,TRBJ2-5,TRBV12-3/TRBV12-4